This TCR beta chain was identified in a study of cytomegalovirus exposure and HLA in healthy donors. These donors counted as nominally healthy when sampled, but unrecorded immune exposures were likely. The CDR3 length is 15 residues. Between the trimmed V and J ends, which lost 0 bases and 2 bases, there was a span of 8 bases. Germline values: CDR1 MGHRA, CDR2 YSYEKL. Study-level results: When a later analysis was performed, an Asian-associated ancestry cluster reportedly had fewer N-insertions than the approximately 700-donor mean.

The PCR had 60 Vbeta and 13 Jbeta primers. The protocol was immunoSEQ multiplex PCR, while the TCRdb copy is restricted to in-frame clones and leaves out a portion. Counted here are about 99,000 clones, approximately 80% occurring once; the ten biggest clones make up 1.5% to 2%. Notes on this clone: The target antigen is unknown.

The sequence was obtained from a woman aged 40 to 50 in good health and CMV-seronegative. The chain uses TRBV4-1 and TRBJ1-5; a weak D match, TRBD1 (6 bases). Source material: PBMCs. For the CDR3, the DNA is TGCGCCAGCAGCCAAGACGGGGGGCGCAATCAGCCCCAGCATTTT. This translates into CASSQDGGRNQPQHF.